This T cell receptor beta chain was sequenced during a study of blood T cell repertoires in COVID-19. Produced via immunoSEQ multiplex PCR; TCRdb's table is partial and in-frame only. The table has some 120,000 clones, about four fifths seen once. Germline V lookup: CDR1 LNHDA, CDR2 SQIVND (reference sequence). The CDR3 totals 16 residues. Trimming took 1 base from V and 3 from J; bases not matched to a gene: 5. Sequencing used peripheral blood. V and J are TRBV19 and TRBJ2-2, with 7 bases fitting TRBD1. The clonotype comes from a man aged 55-75 years with acute or convalescent COVID-19. Written as DNA, the CDR3 is TGTGCCAGTAGTATAGGTCAGGGGGTGTACACCGGGGAGCTGTTTTTT. It is translated as CASSIGQGVYTGELFF.